This is a list of T cell receptor beta chains from one sample in a study of STAT5B mutations in CD4+ large granular lymphocyte leukemia. TCRdb keeps only in-frame clones here, not all; method: immunoSEQ multiplex PCR. Here the sample spans tens of thousands of clones, about 82% being singletons. Sequencing was done on a sample of CD4+ T cells from blood buffy coats. The receptors were gathered from a human donor in good health. Each CDR3 is given with its conserved first and last residue. The D gene is left open where the match is weak. Clone size is not always given. Where it is, it says once, few, many or a class for expanded clones.

J gene: TRBJ2-6
D gene: -
clone size: once
CDR3 length: 18
V gene: TRBV5-4
CDR3 DNA: TGTGCCAGCAGCACAACGACAGGTGACCACTCTGGGGCCAACGTCCTGACTTTC
CDR3 protein: CASSTTTGDHSGANVLTF

J gene: TRBJ1-1
D gene: TRBD1
clone size: -
CDR3 length: 14
V gene: TRBV10-3
CDR3 DNA: TGTGCCATCGCGGGGGACAGGGGGAACACTGAAGCTTTCTTT
CDR3 protein: CAIAGDRGNTEAFF

J gene: TRBJ2-5
D gene: TRBD1
clone size: once
CDR3 length: 13
V gene: TRBV2
CDR3 DNA: TGTGCCAGCAACTCGGGACAGAAAGAGACCCAGTACTTC
CDR3 protein: CASNSGQKETQYF

J gene: TRBJ1-2
D gene: TRBD1
clone size: -
CDR3 length: 14
V gene: TRBV29-1
CDR3 DNA: TGCAGCGCCTGGGGGGGACAGGGTCGTTATGGCTACACCTTC
CDR3 protein: CSAWGGQGRYGYTF

J gene: TRBJ2-7
D gene: -
clone size: -
CDR3 length: 16
V gene: TRBV4-2
CDR3 DNA: TGTGCCAGCAGCCAAGATCGGTTAGAAGTGGGCTACGAGCAGTACTTC
CDR3 protein: CASSQDRLEVGYEQYF

J gene: TRBJ1-4
D gene: -
clone size: -
CDR3 length: 16
V gene: TRBV7-2
CDR3 DNA: TGTGCCAGCAGCTTTTTTACGGACCTTAGCGTCGGGGGGCTGTTTTTT
CDR3 protein: CASSFFTDLSVGGLFF

J gene: TRBJ2-7
D gene: -
clone size: -
CDR3 length: 11
V gene: TRBV5-4
CDR3 DNA: TGTGCCAGCAGCTTGGACTACGAGCAGTACTTC
CDR3 protein: CASSLDYEQYF

J gene: TRBJ1-4
D gene: TRBD1
clone size: -
CDR3 length: 12
V gene: TRBV11-2
CDR3 DNA: TGTGCCAGCAGCCAGGACAGGCTGAAACTGTTTTTT
CDR3 protein: CASSQDRLKLFF

J gene: TRBJ2-1
D gene: -
clone size: -
CDR3 length: 13
V gene: TRBV4-1
CDR3 DNA: TGCGCCAGCAGCCAAGAAAGGGTAGGTGAGCAGTTCTTC
CDR3 protein: CASSQERVGEQFF

J gene: TRBJ2-1
D gene: TRBD2
clone size: -
CDR3 length: 13
V gene: TRBV30
CDR3 DNA: TGTGCCTGGACTAGCGGGGGTACGTCTGAGCAGTTCTTC
CDR3 protein: CAWTSGGTSEQFF

J gene: TRBJ2-6
D gene: -
clone size: -
CDR3 length: 15
V gene: TRBV10-3
CDR3 DNA: TGTGCCATCAGTGACAGGGGGGCTGGGGCCAACGTCCTGACTTTC
CDR3 protein: CAISDRGAGANVLTF

J gene: TRBJ2-7
D gene: -
clone size: -
CDR3 length: 11
V gene: TRBV2
CDR3 DNA: TGTGCCAGCACCCGGACCTACGAGCAGTACTTC
CDR3 protein: CASTRTYEQYF

J gene: TRBJ2-1
D gene: -
clone size: -
CDR3 length: 11
V gene: TRBV6-1
CDR3 DNA: TGTGCCAGCAGCCCGTACAATGAGCAGTTCTTC
CDR3 protein: CASSPYNEQFF

J gene: TRBJ2-3
D gene: -
clone size: -
CDR3 length: 15
V gene: TRBV19
CDR3 DNA: TGTGCCAGTAGTATAGGGCGGGGAAGCACAGATACGCAGTATTTT
CDR3 protein: CASSIGRGSTDTQYF

J gene: TRBJ1-4
D gene: -
clone size: -
CDR3 length: 16
V gene: TRBV11-1
CDR3 DNA: TGTGCCAGCAGCTTAACGACCAGTGCAACTAATGAAAAACTGTTTTTT
CDR3 protein: CASSLTTSATNEKLFF

J gene: TRBJ2-3
D gene: -
clone size: -
CDR3 length: 13
V gene: TRBV27
CDR3 DNA: TGTGCCAGCAGTTCGACCCGGGACGATACGCAGTATTTT
CDR3 protein: CASSSTRDDTQYF

J gene: TRBJ1-5
D gene: TRBD1
clone size: -
CDR3 length: 16
V gene: TRBV4-2
CDR3 DNA: TGTGCCAGCAGCCAAGATCAAACAGGGGGGGGCCAGCCCCAGCATTTT
CDR3 protein: CASSQDQTGGGQPQHF

J gene: TRBJ2-3
D gene: TRBD2
clone size: -
CDR3 length: 16
V gene: TRBV18
CDR3 DNA: TGTGCCAGCTCACCGCCGCGAAGCGGGGAGAAAGATACGCAGTATTTT
CDR3 protein: CASSPPRSGEKDTQYF

J gene: TRBJ1-3
D gene: -
clone size: -
CDR3 length: 16
V gene: TRBV30
CDR3 DNA: TGTGCCTGGAGGCTTGGAAGATGGACCTCTGGAAACACCATATATTTT
CDR3 protein: CAWRLGRWTSGNTIYF

J gene: TRBJ2-5
D gene: -
clone size: once
CDR3 length: 14
V gene: TRBV11-3
CDR3 DNA: TGTGCCAGCAGCTTAGATGTGGGGGTAGAGACCCAGTACTTC
CDR3 protein: CASSLDVGVETQYF

J gene: TRBJ2-2
D gene: -
clone size: -
CDR3 length: 17
V gene: TRBV11-1
CDR3 DNA: TGTGCCAGCAGCTTAGGAGGTGTTTGGGGGAAACCGGGAGAGCTGTTTTTT
CDR3 protein: CASSLGGVWGKPGELFF

J gene: TRBJ2-5
D gene: -
clone size: -
CDR3 length: 13
V gene: TRBV7-2
CDR3 DNA: TGTGCCAGCAGCCCCCGGACAGAGGGGACCCAGTACTTC
CDR3 protein: CASSPRTEGTQYF

J gene: TRBJ2-7
D gene: TRBD1
clone size: -
CDR3 length: 16
V gene: TRBV28
CDR3 DNA: TGTGCCAGCAGTTCCCACAGGGGATGGGCTACCTACGAGCAGTACTTC
CDR3 protein: CASSSHRGWATYEQYF

J gene: TRBJ2-3
D gene: TRBD2
clone size: few
CDR3 length: 15
V gene: TRBV5-1
CDR3 DNA: TGCGCCAGCAACCGGGACGGGGGGAGCACAGATACGCAGTATTTT
CDR3 protein: CASNRDGGSTDTQYF

J gene: TRBJ2-7
D gene: -
clone size: -
CDR3 length: 13
V gene: TRBV13
CDR3 DNA: TGTGCCAGCAGCTTAGCACGGGTCCACGAGCAGTACTTC
CDR3 protein: CASSLARVHEQYF

J gene: TRBJ2-2
D gene: TRBD1
clone size: -
CDR3 length: 16
V gene: TRBV28
CDR3 DNA: TGTGCCAGCAGTTTAACCAGGGGGCCTAGAACCGGGGAGCTGTTTTTT
CDR3 protein: CASSLTRGPRTGELFF

J gene: TRBJ1-3
D gene: -
clone size: -
CDR3 length: 17
V gene: TRBV29-1
CDR3 DNA: TGCAGCGTTGAAGATCGGGCGAAAATCTCCTCTGGAAACACCATATATTTT
CDR3 protein: CSVEDRAKISSGNTIYF

J gene: TRBJ1-2
D gene: TRBD1
clone size: -
CDR3 length: 14
V gene: TRBV25-1
CDR3 DNA: TGTGCCAGCAGTCATAACAGGGGGAGTTATGGCTACACCTTC
CDR3 protein: CASSHNRGSYGYTF

J gene: TRBJ2-1
D gene: -
clone size: once
CDR3 length: 15
V gene: TRBV11-2
CDR3 DNA: TGTGCCAGCAGCTTAAACAGCGGAGGATACAATGAGCAGTTCTTC
CDR3 protein: CASSLNSGGYNEQFF

J gene: TRBJ2-5
D gene: -
clone size: -
CDR3 length: 15
V gene: TRBV9
CDR3 DNA: TGTGCCAGCAGCGTCGCTGTGAGGGCGGGGGAGACCCAGTACTTC
CDR3 protein: CASSVAVRAGETQYF

J gene: TRBJ1-2
D gene: TRBD1
clone size: -
CDR3 length: 12
V gene: TRBV18
CDR3 DNA: TGTGCCAGCTCAGCGGACAGGGCCGCCTACACCTTC
CDR3 protein: CASSADRAAYTF

J gene: TRBJ1-3
D gene: -
clone size: -
CDR3 length: 14
V gene: TRBV6-1
CDR3 DNA: TGTGCCAGCATTCGACAGGTCTCCGGAAACACCATATATTTT
CDR3 protein: CASIRQVSGNTIYF

J gene: TRBJ2-1
D gene: TRBD1
clone size: -
CDR3 length: 15
V gene: TRBV2
CDR3 DNA: TGTGCCAGCAGGACAGGACAGGGGGCATACAATGAGCAGTTCTTC
CDR3 protein: CASRTGQGAYNEQFF

J gene: TRBJ2-7
D gene: TRBD1
clone size: -
CDR3 length: 11
V gene: TRBV11-3
CDR3 DNA: TGTGCCAGCAGCTCAGGGGGACAGCCATACTTC
CDR3 protein: CASSSGGQPYF

J gene: TRBJ2-2
D gene: TRBD1
clone size: -
CDR3 length: 14
V gene: TRBV11-2
CDR3 DNA: TGTGCCGGACGAATCGTACAGGGGACCGGGGAGCTGTTTTTT
CDR3 protein: CAGRIVQGTGELFF

J gene: TRBJ2-4
D gene: TRBD1
clone size: -
CDR3 length: 18
V gene: TRBV27
CDR3 DNA: TGTGCCAGCAGTTTAATCTCGAGTCAGGGGGCACCCAAAAACATTCAGTACTTC
CDR3 protein: CASSLISSQGAPKNIQYF

J gene: TRBJ2-1
D gene: -
clone size: -
CDR3 length: 15
V gene: TRBV14
CDR3 DNA: TGTGCCAGCAGCCAAGATCTGGGCTCCTACAATGAGCAGTTCTTC
CDR3 protein: CASSQDLGSYNEQFF

J gene: TRBJ2-2
D gene: -
clone size: -
CDR3 length: 18
V gene: TRBV7-9
CDR3 DNA: TGTGCCAGCAGCTTAACCTCGGAAGGGACACCTAACACCGGGGAGCTGTTTTTT
CDR3 protein: CASSLTSEGTPNTGELFF

J gene: TRBJ2-3
D gene: TRBD2
clone size: -
CDR3 length: 18
V gene: TRBV7-3
CDR3 DNA: TGTGCCAGCAGCTTAAGGGGAACCGGGACTAGCGTGCCAGATACGCAGTATTTT
CDR3 protein: CASSLRGTGTSVPDTQYF

J gene: TRBJ2-7
D gene: TRBD2
clone size: -
CDR3 length: 17
V gene: TRBV11-3
CDR3 DNA: TGTGCCAGCAGCTTGCGACTAGCGGGAGGGCCTAGCTACGAGCAGTACTTC
CDR3 protein: CASSLRLAGGPSYEQYF

J gene: TRBJ2-3
D gene: TRBD2
clone size: -
CDR3 length: 15
V gene: TRBV10-3
CDR3 DNA: TGTGCCATCAGTGGGGCTAGCGGTAGCACAGATACGCAGTATTTT
CDR3 protein: CAISGASGSTDTQYF

J gene: TRBJ1-4
D gene: TRBD1
clone size: -
CDR3 length: 17
V gene: TRBV19
CDR3 DNA: TGTGCCAGTAGTATAGGGGATGGACAGGCAACTAATGAAAAACTGTTTTTT
CDR3 protein: CASSIGDGQATNEKLFF

J gene: TRBJ1-1
D gene: -
clone size: once
CDR3 length: 12
V gene: TRBV6-6
CDR3 DNA: TGTGCCAGCGGTTACTCTGGAGCTGAAGCTTTCTTT
CDR3 protein: CASGYSGAEAFF

J gene: TRBJ2-2
D gene: -
clone size: -
CDR3 length: 13
V gene: TRBV4-1
CDR3 DNA: TGCGCCAGCAGCCAAGCGACGGGAAGGGAGCTGTTTTTT
CDR3 protein: CASSQATGRELFF

J gene: TRBJ2-3
D gene: TRBD2
clone size: -
CDR3 length: 16
V gene: TRBV5-4
CDR3 DNA: TGTGCCAGCAGCCAGAAACTAGCGGGAGGGCCAGATACGCAGTATTTT
CDR3 protein: CASSQKLAGGPDTQYF

J gene: TRBJ2-1
D gene: -
clone size: -
CDR3 length: 15
V gene: TRBV11-2
CDR3 DNA: TGTGCCAGCAGCTTAACGGCGGGGGCGGGTAATGAGCAGTTCTTC
CDR3 protein: CASSLTAGAGNEQFF

J gene: TRBJ2-2
D gene: -
clone size: -
CDR3 length: 14
V gene: TRBV7-2
CDR3 DNA: TGTGCCAGCAGCTTAGTCAGGGCCACCGGGGAGCTGTTTTTT
CDR3 protein: CASSLVRATGELFF

J gene: TRBJ1-1
D gene: TRBD1
clone size: -
CDR3 length: 13
V gene: TRBV29-1
CDR3 DNA: TGCAGCGTTGCGGGACAGATGAACACTGAAGCTTTCTTT
CDR3 protein: CSVAGQMNTEAFF

J gene: TRBJ2-7
D gene: TRBD1
clone size: -
CDR3 length: 14
V gene: TRBV7-9
CDR3 DNA: TGTGCCAGCAGCTTAGCTCAGGGGGTGTACGAGCAGTACTTC
CDR3 protein: CASSLAQGVYEQYF

J gene: TRBJ2-2
D gene: -
clone size: -
CDR3 length: 13
V gene: TRBV5-6
CDR3 DNA: TGTGCCAGCAGCTTGTACGCCACCGGGGAGCTGTTTTTT
CDR3 protein: CASSLYATGELFF

J gene: TRBJ2-1
D gene: TRBD2
clone size: -
CDR3 length: 16
V gene: TRBV11-1
CDR3 DNA: TGTGCCAGCAGCTCCAGCGGGGGGGGTTCCTACAATGAGCAGTTCTTC
CDR3 protein: CASSSSGGGSYNEQFF

J gene: TRBJ1-6
D gene: -
clone size: -
CDR3 length: 14
V gene: TRBV6-5
CDR3 DNA: TGTGCCAGCCAGTCCAGGGGCTGGGATTCACCCCTCCACTTT
CDR3 protein: CASQSRGWDSPLHF

J gene: TRBJ1-1
D gene: -
clone size: -
CDR3 length: 15
V gene: TRBV9
CDR3 DNA: TGTGCCAGCAGCGTAGGTGGGGGTGTGAACACTGAAGCTTTCTTT
CDR3 protein: CASSVGGGVNTEAFF

J gene: TRBJ2-7
D gene: TRBD2
clone size: few
CDR3 length: 16
V gene: TRBV4-2
CDR3 DNA: TGTGCCAGCAGCCAAGGATTAGCGGGAGAGACCTACGAGCAGTACTTC
CDR3 protein: CASSQGLAGETYEQYF

J gene: TRBJ2-3
D gene: TRBD2
clone size: -
CDR3 length: 16
V gene: TRBV5-1
CDR3 DNA: TGCGCCAGCAGCTTGGGGGCTAGCGGGGGGACAGATACGCAGTATTTT
CDR3 protein: CASSLGASGGTDTQYF

J gene: TRBJ2-2
D gene: TRBD2
clone size: -
CDR3 length: 14
V gene: TRBV19
CDR3 DNA: TGTGCCAGCGCACCGGGACTAGCCGCCGGGGAGCTGTTTTTT
CDR3 protein: CASAPGLAAGELFF

J gene: TRBJ1-6
D gene: -
clone size: -
CDR3 length: 14
V gene: TRBV19
CDR3 DNA: TGTGCCAGTAGCCTCGGACAGTATAATTCACCCCTCCACTTT
CDR3 protein: CASSLGQYNSPLHF

J gene: TRBJ1-1
D gene: TRBD1
clone size: -
CDR3 length: 13
V gene: TRBV28
CDR3 DNA: TGTGCCGGGGGGGGACAGGCTAACACTGAAGCTTTCTTT
CDR3 protein: CAGGGQANTEAFF

J gene: TRBJ2-5
D gene: -
clone size: -
CDR3 length: 14
V gene: TRBV7-9
CDR3 DNA: TGTGCCAGCAGCTTAATGGGGGCAGGAGAGACCCAGTACTTC
CDR3 protein: CASSLMGAGETQYF